The 12 T cell receptor beta chains below come from one sample, sequenced in a study of shared clonotypes between healthy human individuals. Method: immunoSEQ multiplex PCR; TCRdb's copy keeps in-frame clones and lacks some. The profile covers more than 2 million clones, with 85% to 95% appearing a single time and 0.1% to 0.15% taken by the ten largest. Sequencing was done on a sample of naive CD4+ T cells sorted from blood. Subset meaning: CD45RA+ positively selected. Source of these receptors: a man aged 18 to 29 in good health.

V usage is TRBV18 and J usage is TRBJ2-7; tentative D call: TRBD1 (6 bases). Trimming took 5 bases from V and 4 from J, leaving 15 bases between them. Germline CDR1 is KGHSH and CDR2 is LQKENI. The CDR3 sequence is 14 residues long. The CDR3 nucleotides read TGTGCCAGCTCAAATGGCCAGGGGAAATACGAGCAGTACTTC. This translates into CASSNGQGKYEQYF.

The V gene is TRBV19, the J gene TRBJ1-1, with D tentatively TRBD1 (5 bases). Germline-derived CDR1 and CDR2 are LNHDA and SQIVND (reference sequence). The CDR3 has 14 amino acids. V was clipped by 7 bases and J by 1 base, with 13 bases between them. CDR3 DNA: TGTGCCAGTACGCAGGGAAGCGGGAACACTGAAGCTTTCTTT. Amino acid sequence: CASTQGSGNTEAFF.

The chain combines TRBV2 with TRBJ2-3; D is unresolved. The CDR3 runs to 14 residues. Trimming shortened V by 6 bases and J by 2 bases, and 12 bases separated the two germline ends. CDR1 is SNHLY and CDR2 is FYNNEI in the germline V gene. The CDR3, as DNA: TGTGCCAGCAGCGGAACACCCCTCACAGATACGCAGTATTTT. Translated, it gives CASSGTPLTDTQYF.

Comments on this clone: Other DNA sequences in this sample translate to the same CDR3. The chain carries TRBV5-1 and TRBJ2-1, with 10 bases aligning to TRBD2. The J segment lost 7 bases and the V segment lost 1 base, leaving 5 bases of the junction unmatched. Germline assignment: CDR1 SGHRS and CDR2 YFSETQ. The CDR3 spans 15 residues. The CDR3 sequence is CASSLTSGAGNEQFF. The CDR3 DNA reads as TGCGCCAGCAGCTTGACTAGCGGGGCCGGGAATGAGCAGTTCTTC.

J is TRBJ1-2 and V is TRBV4-1, with D uncertain. Trimming shortened V by 1 base and J by 8 bases, and 14 bases separated the two germline ends. Germline V lookup: CDR1 MGHRA, CDR2 YSYEKL. The CDR3 has 14 amino acids. DNA for the CDR3: TGCGCCAGCAGCCAAGCGACCCTTAACCTAGGCTACACCTTC. Translating it yields CASSQATLNLGYTF.

The J gene is TRBJ2-7, the V gene TRBV11-3, with 10 bases that match TRBD1. CDR1 and CDR2 (germline): SGHNT, YENEEA. The CDR3 covers 15 residues. V was pared by 3 bases and J by 2 bases, with 4 bases of the junction left unmatched. The CDR3 DNA reads as TGTGCCAGCAGCTTTGGCGGGACAGGGGCCTACGAGCAGTACTTC. Translated, it gives CASSFGGTGAYEQYF.

The chain couples TRBV28 to TRBJ2-7; 9 nucleotides line up with TRBD1. There are 14 residues in the CDR3. V lost 3 bases and J lost 5; bases outside the gene matches: 5. Germline V gene sequence: CDR1 MDHEN, CDR2 SYDVKM. The CDR3 coding sequence is TGTGCCAGCAGTTTGGGGACAGGGTTAAACGAGCAGTACTTC. Translated, it gives CASSLGTGLNEQYF.

This sequence joins TRBV7-9 and TRBJ1-6, with D maybe TRBD1 (6 bases). The CDR3 is 14 residues long. Deletions cut 2 bases from V and 10 bases from J, with 12 bases between. Germline V gene data show CDR1 as SEHNR and CDR2 as FQNEAQ (reference sequence). This chain's CDR3 is CASSLTGSVSPLHF. The CDR3 DNA is TGTGCCAGCAGCTTAACAGGGTCGGTATCACCCCTCCACTTT.

The chain employs TRBV11-2 and TRBJ2-5; 11 bases align to TRBD1. With V trimmed by 5 bases and J by 4 bases, 9 bases remained unmatched. The CDR3 spans 16 residues. CDR1 and CDR2 from the germline V gene are SGHAT and FQNNGV. CDR3 nucleotides: TGTGCCAGCAGCCGACTTGGGACAGGGGGAATAGAGACCCAGTACTTC. Translated: CASSRLGTGGIETQYF.

For this clone: At the DNA level, this CDR3 is encoded by other sequences in the same sample as well. The chain recombines TRBV30 with TRBJ1-6; 9 bases fit TRBD1. CDR3 length equals 17 residues. From germline, CDR1 is GTSNPN and CDR2 SVGIG (reference sequence). Trimming removed 2 bases from V and 7 bases from J; junction bases left unmatched: 12. CDR3 residues: CAWSPPGQGRWNSPLHF. CDR3 DNA: TGTGCCTGGAGTCCACCGGGACAGGGTAGGTGGAATTCACCCCTCCACTTT.

This chain links TRBV5-6 with TRBJ2-5; 13 bases fit TRBD2. CDR3 length: 18 residues. The junction had 5 bases not matched to a gene; V was cut back by 0 bases and J by 0 bases. Germline assignment: CDR1 SGHDT and CDR2 YYEEEE. The DNA for the CDR3 is TGTGCCAGCAGCTTGGGACTAGCGGGAGGTTCGTACCAAGAGACCCAGTACTTC. Residues: CASSLGLAGGSYQETQYF.

The rearrangement links TRBV30 to TRBJ2-3; 8 bases line up with TRBD1. The CDR3 contains 14 residues. V lost 4 bases and J lost 2; bases outside the gene matches: 5. Germline V gene data show CDR1 as GTSNPN and CDR2 as SVGIG (reference sequence). Here the CDR3 reads CAWKGQAITDTQYF. The CDR3 DNA reads as TGTGCCTGGAAGGGACAGGCGATCACAGATACGCAGTATTTT.